Sequencing of this TCR beta chain was carried out in a study of CD8 T cells in Susac syndrome. The overall study: Patients with Susac syndrome were therapy-naive, treated with corticosteroids, or treated with intravenous immunoglobulin alone when blood was collected.

After removal of 0 bases from V and 4 bases from J, the junction contained 21 bases not matched to a gene. Per germline, CDR1 SGHDN and CDR2 FVKESK. CDR3 length: 22 amino acids. Random hexamers served to reverse transcribe roughly 0.5 to 1 ug RNA. TCRdb fed the immunoSEQ multiplex PCR reads into MiXCR, producing one record per CDR3 protein. This sample has roughly 88,000 distinct CDR3 sequences; roughly 95% occur once, and the top ten carry approximately 0.39%. V and J are TRBV14 and TRBJ1-1, with 12 bases fitting TRBD1. The sequence came from a human donor with Susac syndrome. Sequences were obtained from CD8+ T cells from PBMCs. CDR3: CASSQEMGFPGTGGEQATEAFF. The CDR3 DNA reads as TGTGCCAGCAGCCAAGAAATGGGTTTTCCGGGGACAGGGGGCGAACAAGCCACTGAAGCTTTCTTT.